Given below is one TCR beta chain in context. This clone occurred a few times. Its antigen specificity is not known. No base quality information exists; no much larger clone differs at one position. The sample comes from a study of cytomegalovirus exposure and HLA in healthy donors (dated by TCRdb to 2015 to 2018). For context, the study as a whole: The 550 to 750 repertoires of the first cohort and the roughly 110 validation repertoires were produced on the same platform, according to a later analysis. In addition to the first cohort of 650 to 800 subjects, a separate validation cohort of 100 to 150 different subjects was used. The study combined high-throughput TCR immunosequencing, statistical association of individual TCRs with disease status, and machine learning to predict cytomegalovirus infection status. The aim of the study was to test whether cataloging public T cell receptors could identify signatures of past pathogen exposure.

Via the germline V gene (reference sequence), CDR1 is WNHNN and CDR2 SYGVQD. There are 15 amino acids in the CDR3, from cysteine to phenylalanine inclusive. Only the CDR3 DNA is retained, 45 bases long and in frame from the first base. V is reduced by 7 bases and J by 3 bases, leaving a spacing of 19 bases between them. The donors belonged to the validation cohort of about 120 subjects, which was separate from the approximately 680-subject first cohort. The full study reports these points: In a later analysis, TCRs clustered in the first cohort were found to also tend to co-occur in the roughly 130 validation repertoires, with 90% to 95% of cluster scores above 0. The study listed 150 to 200 TCR beta chains as associated with cytomegalovirus. The validation cohort had no HLA typing available for a later analysis, so co-occurrence within that cohort was assessed over all 120 or so repertoires. A few of the identified cytomegalovirus-associated TCR beta chains were confirmed in vitro to be specific for cytomegalovirus antigens. In both the original and validation cohorts, the classifier was reported to diagnose cytomegalovirus status with high specificity and sensitivity. The authors suggested that the approach could potentially be generalized to other disease states and immunological phenotypes. Across donors, most TCR sequences were observed very rarely, whereas some public TCRs were present in many individuals.

Receptor amplification or capture employed the immunoSEQ multiplex PCR assay. As for the original processing: A statistical classification framework was built to diagnose cytomegalovirus status from the catalog of TCR beta chain sequences. The source is immuneACCESS, and TCRdb retained only in-frame sequences with V and J called. Part of the clones is not carried over; for the studies checked, unresolved V genes explain less than half of this, and the remainder is unexplained. D and trimming were read from the DNA, whereas the V and J calls and clone size are those reported in that table. Recorded for this sample are about 160,000 clones; around 92% of them occurred a single time. Clones ranked in the top ten supply 9% to 12% of the sample.

The chain uses TRBV10-1 and TRBJ2-7; TRBD2 is possibly the D segment (5 matching bases). The TCR sequence derives from a young woman in good health and CMV-seropositive. Sequenced material: PBMCs. The DNA sequence is given as TGCGCCAGCACCCCCTGGCTAGCCGAGTACTACGAGCAGTACTTC. Its amino acids are CASTPWLAEYYEQYF.